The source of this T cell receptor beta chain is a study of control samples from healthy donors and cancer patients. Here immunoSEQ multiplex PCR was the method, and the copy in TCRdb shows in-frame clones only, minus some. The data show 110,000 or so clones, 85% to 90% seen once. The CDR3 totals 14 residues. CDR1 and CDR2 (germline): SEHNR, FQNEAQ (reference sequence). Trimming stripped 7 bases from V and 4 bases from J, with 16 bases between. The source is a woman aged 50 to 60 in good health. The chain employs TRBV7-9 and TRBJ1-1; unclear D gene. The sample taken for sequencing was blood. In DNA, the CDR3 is TGTGCCAGCACCGACTCGGATTGGGCCACTGAAGCTTTCTTT. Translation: CASTDSDWATEAFF. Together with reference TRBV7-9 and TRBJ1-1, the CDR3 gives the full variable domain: DTGVSQNPRHKITKRGQNVTFRCDPISEHNRLYWYRQTLGQGPEFLTYFQNEAQLEKSRLLSDRFSAERPKGSFSTLEIQRTEQGDSAMYLCASTDSDWATEAFFGQGTRLTVV.